This TCR beta chain was identified in a study of blood T cell repertoires in COVID-19. TCRdb's table, derived via immunoSEQ multiplex PCR, lists solely in-frame clones and lacks some. The sample consists of approximately 170,000 clones, approximately 84% of them appearing once. Participants spanned ages roughly 18 to 95 years and resided in roughly 22 US areas. CDR1 and CDR2 from the germline V gene are MDHEN and SYDVKM. CDR3 length: 19 amino acids. V dropped 1 base and J dropped 0 bases, with 19 bases sitting between them. Sequencing input: PBMCs or T cells enriched from blood (not recorded which). The clonotype was recovered from a woman aged 25-40 years who had recovered from COVID-19. This sequence joins TRBV28 and TRBJ2-1, with D perhaps TRBD2 (7 bases). CDR3 in DNA: TGTGCCAGCAGTTTATTCGGGGGCGGGGGCGTGGGCTCCTACAATGAGCAGTTCTTC. This sequence encodes CASSLFGGGGVGSYNEQFF.